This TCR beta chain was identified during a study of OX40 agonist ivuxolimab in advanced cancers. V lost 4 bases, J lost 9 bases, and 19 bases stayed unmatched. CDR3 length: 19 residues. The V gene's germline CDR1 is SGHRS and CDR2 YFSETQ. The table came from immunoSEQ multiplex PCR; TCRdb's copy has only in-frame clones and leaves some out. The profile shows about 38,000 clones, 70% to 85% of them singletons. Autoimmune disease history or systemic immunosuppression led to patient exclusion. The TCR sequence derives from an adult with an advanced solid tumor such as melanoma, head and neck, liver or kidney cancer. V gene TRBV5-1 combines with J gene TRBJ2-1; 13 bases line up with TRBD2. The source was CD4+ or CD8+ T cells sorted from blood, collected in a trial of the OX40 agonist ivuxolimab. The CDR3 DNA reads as TGCGCCAGCAGCAACGACAGACCTTTACTAGCGGGAGGGAGGGGTGAGCAGTTCTTC. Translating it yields CASSNDRPLLAGGRGEQFF. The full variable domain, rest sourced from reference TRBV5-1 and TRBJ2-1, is KAGVTQTPRYLIKTRGQQVTLSCSPISGHRSVSWYQQTPGQGLQFLFEYFSETQRNKGNFPGRFSGRQFSNSRSEMNVSTLELGDSALYLCASSNDRPLLAGGRGEQFFGPGTRLTVL.